This T cell receptor beta chain came from a study of blood T cell repertoires in COVID-19. Study in general: Material from acute and convalescent COVID-19 was sourced from the United States, Italy and Spain. Sample material is recorded as cDNA or gDNA derived from T cells, B-cell-depleted T cells, or PBMCs.

This CDR3 spans 13 amino acids. The V gene's germline CDR1 is SEHNR and CDR2 FQNEAQ (reference sequence). V shed 3 bases and J shed 7 bases, with 12 bases lying between them. As handled by the study authors: Amplification with reference gene primers provided the estimates of nucleated cell counts. Libraries were prepared by immunoSEQ multiplex PCR; TCRdb keeps only in-frame clonotypes and omits some of them. V and J calls and clone size are as listed in that table; D and trimming were resolved from the DNA. The sample includes some 250,000 clones, approximately 80% seen only once; the top ten take 4.2%.

The sequenced sample consisted of peripheral blood. The receptor was derived from a man aged 55 to 70 with acute or convalescent COVID-19. The V and J genes are TRBV7-9 and TRBJ1-1, with D possibly matching TRBD1 (5 bases). The CDR3, as DNA: TGTGCCAGCAGCTTTGAGCAGGGATTTGAAGCTTTCTTT. Its translation: CASSFEQGFEAFF.